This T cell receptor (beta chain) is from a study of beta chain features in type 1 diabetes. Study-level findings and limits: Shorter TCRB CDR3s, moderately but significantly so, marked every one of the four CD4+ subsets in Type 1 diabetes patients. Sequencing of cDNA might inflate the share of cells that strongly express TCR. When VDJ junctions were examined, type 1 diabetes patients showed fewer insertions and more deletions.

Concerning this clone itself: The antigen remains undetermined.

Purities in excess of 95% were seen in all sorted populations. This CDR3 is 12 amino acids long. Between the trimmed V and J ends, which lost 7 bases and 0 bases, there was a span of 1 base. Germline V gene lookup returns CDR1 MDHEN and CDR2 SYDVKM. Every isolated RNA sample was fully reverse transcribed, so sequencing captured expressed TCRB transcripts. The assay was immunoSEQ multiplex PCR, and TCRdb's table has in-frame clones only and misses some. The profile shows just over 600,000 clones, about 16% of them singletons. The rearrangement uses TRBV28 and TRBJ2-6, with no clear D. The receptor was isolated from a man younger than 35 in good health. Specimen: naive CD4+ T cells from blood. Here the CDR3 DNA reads TGTGCCAGCAACTCTGGGGCCAACGTCCTGACTTTC. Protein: CASNSGANVLTF.